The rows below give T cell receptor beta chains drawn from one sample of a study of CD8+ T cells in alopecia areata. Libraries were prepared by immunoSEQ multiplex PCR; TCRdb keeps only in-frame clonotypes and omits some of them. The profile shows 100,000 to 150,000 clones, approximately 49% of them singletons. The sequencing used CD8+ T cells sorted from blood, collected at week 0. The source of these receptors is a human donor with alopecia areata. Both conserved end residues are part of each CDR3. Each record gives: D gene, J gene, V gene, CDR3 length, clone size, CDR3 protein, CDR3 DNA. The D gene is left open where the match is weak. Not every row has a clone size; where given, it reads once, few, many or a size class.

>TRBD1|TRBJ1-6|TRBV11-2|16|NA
CASSLLTGTDHHPLHF
TGTGCCAGCAGCTTACTAACCGGGACAGATCATCACCCCCTCCACTTT
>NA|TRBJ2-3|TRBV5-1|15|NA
CASSSLAGSTDTQYF
TGCGCCAGCAGCTCCCTGGCGGGGAGCACAGATACGCAGTATTTT
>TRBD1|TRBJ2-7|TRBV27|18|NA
CASSLGYFEQGEKDEQYF
TGTGCCAGCAGTTTGGGGTACTTTGAACAGGGGGAAAAGGACGAGCAGTACTTC
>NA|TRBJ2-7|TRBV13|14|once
CASTLGISSYEQYF
TGTGCCAGCACCCTCGGGATAAGCTCCTACGAGCAGTACTTC
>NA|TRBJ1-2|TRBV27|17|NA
CASSPIDGPGGGYGYTF
TGTGCCAGCAGTCCCATCGACGGACCCGGCGGTGGGTATGGCTACACCTTC
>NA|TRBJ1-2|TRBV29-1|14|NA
CSVSGTLTNYGYTF
TGCAGCGTTTCCGGGACACTCACTAACTATGGCTACACCTTC
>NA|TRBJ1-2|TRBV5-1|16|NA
CASSRWTDQTNYGYTF
TGCGCCAGCAGTCGCTGGACAGACCAAACTAACTATGGCTACACCTTC
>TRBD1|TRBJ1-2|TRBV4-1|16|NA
CASSQADRGRDYGYTF
TGCGCCAGCAGCCAAGCCGACAGGGGCCGTGACTATGGCTACACCTTC
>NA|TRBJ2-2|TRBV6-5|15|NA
CASTGGTADTGELFF
TGTGCCAGCACAGGAGGGACAGCCGACACCGGGGAGCTGTTTTTT
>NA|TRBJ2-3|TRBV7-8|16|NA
CASSLAWGGSTDTQYF
TGTGCCAGCAGCTTAGCGTGGGGCGGGAGCACAGATACGCAGTATTTT
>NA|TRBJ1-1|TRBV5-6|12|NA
CASSLTDTEAFF
TGTGCCAGCAGCTTGACAGACACTGAAGCTTTCTTT
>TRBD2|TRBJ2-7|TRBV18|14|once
CASSPVAGTYEQYF
TGTGCCAGCTCACCGGTAGCGGGGACCTACGAGCAGTACTTC
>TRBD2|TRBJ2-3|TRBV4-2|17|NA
CASSLPEAGSDTDTQYF
TGTGCCAGCAGCCTACCCGAAGCGGGGTCCGACACAGATACGCAGTATTTT
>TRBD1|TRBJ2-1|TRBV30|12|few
CAWRGQGNEQFF
TGTGCCTGGAGGGGACAGGGGAATGAGCAGTTCTTC
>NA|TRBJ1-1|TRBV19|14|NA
CASSIWGTYTEAFF
TGTGCCAGTAGTATTTGGGGGACCTACACTGAAGCTTTCTTT
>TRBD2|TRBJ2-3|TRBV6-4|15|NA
CASRPRGGSTDTQYF
TGTGCCAGCAGACCCCGGGGGGGCTCCACAGATACGCAGTATTTT
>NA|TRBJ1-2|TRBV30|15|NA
CAWINGGVTHYGYTF
TGTGCCTGGATTAACGGAGGGGTTACCCACTATGGCTACACCTTC
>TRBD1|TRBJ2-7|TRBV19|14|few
CASSSTDRADEQYF
TGTGCCAGTAGTTCGACCGACAGGGCCGACGAGCAGTACTTC
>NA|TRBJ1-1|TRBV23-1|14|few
CASTPLGGYTEAFF
TGCGCCAGCACACCCTTGGGCGGTTACACTGAAGCTTTCTTT
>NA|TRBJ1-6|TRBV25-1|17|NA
CASSDHEGSSYNSPLHF
TGTGCCAGCAGTGATCATGAGGGGAGCTCCTATAATTCACCCCTCCACTTT
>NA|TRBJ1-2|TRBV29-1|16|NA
CSVDNFGTRANYGYTF
TGCAGCGTTGATAACTTTGGGACCCGGGCTAACTATGGCTACACCTTC
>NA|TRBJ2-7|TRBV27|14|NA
CASSLVRDSYEQYF
TGTGCCAGCAGTTTGGTCAGGGACTCCTACGAGCAGTACTTC
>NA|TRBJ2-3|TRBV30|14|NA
CAWSVLGVTDTQYF
TGTGCCTGGTCAGTCTTGGGAGTCACAGATACGCAGTATTTT
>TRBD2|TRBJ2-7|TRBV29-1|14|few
CSVEGTAGGYEQYF
TGCAGCGTTGAAGGGACTGCGGGGGGTTACGAGCAGTACTTC
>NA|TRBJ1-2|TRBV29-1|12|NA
CSVDVGAVGYTF
TGCAGCGTTGACGTGGGCGCCGTTGGCTACACCTTC
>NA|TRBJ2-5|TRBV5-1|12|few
CASSLEQETQYF
TGCGCCAGCAGCTTGGAACAAGAGACCCAGTACTTC
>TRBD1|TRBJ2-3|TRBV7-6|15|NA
CASSFRQGSTDTQYF
TGTGCCAGCAGCTTCCGACAGGGCAGCACAGATACGCAGTATTTT
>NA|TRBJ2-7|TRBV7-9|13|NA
CASSLVGPDEQYF
TGTGCCAGCAGCTTAGTTGGGCCAGACGAGCAGTACTTC
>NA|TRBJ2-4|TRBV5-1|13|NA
CASSNRGSAIQYF
TGCGCCAGCAGCAACCGTGGGTCAGCTATTCAGTACTTC
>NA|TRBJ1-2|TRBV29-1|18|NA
CSVVDFGEGGAQFYGYTF
TGCAGCGTTGTAGATTTTGGGGAAGGGGGGGCCCAATTCTATGGCTACACCTTC
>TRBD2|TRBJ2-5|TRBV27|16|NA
CASSLGVAGVQETQYF
TGTGCCAGCAGTTTAGGGGTAGCGGGGGTCCAAGAGACCCAGTACTTC
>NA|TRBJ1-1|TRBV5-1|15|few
CASSLESGLDTEAFF
TGCGCCAGCAGCTTGGAATCAGGGCTGGACACTGAAGCTTTCTTT
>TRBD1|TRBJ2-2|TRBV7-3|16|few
CASSFPGQGAMGELFF
TGTGCCAGCAGCTTCCCGGGACAGGGGGCGATGGGGGAGCTGTTTTTT
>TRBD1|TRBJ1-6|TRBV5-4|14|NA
CASSYRGANSPLHF
TGTGCCAGCAGCTACAGGGGGGCTAATTCACCCCTCCACTTT
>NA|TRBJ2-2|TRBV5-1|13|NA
CASSLPGVRELFF
TGCGCCAGCAGCCTGCCGGGGGTCCGGGAGCTGTTTTTT
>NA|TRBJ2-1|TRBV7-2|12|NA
CASSLAQGGQFF
TGTGCCAGCAGCTTAGCCCAGGGAGGGCAGTTCTTC
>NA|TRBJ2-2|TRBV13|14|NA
CASSLGDGTGELFF
TGTGCCAGCAGCTTAGGGGACGGCACCGGGGAGCTGTTTTTT
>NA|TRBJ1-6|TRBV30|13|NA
CAWSLEPNSPLHF
TGTGCCTGGAGTCTGGAACCGAATTCACCCCTCCACTTT
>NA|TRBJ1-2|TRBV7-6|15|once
CASSLGGDALGGYTF
TGTGCCAGCAGCTTAGGAGGGGATGCCTTGGGCGGCTACACCTTC
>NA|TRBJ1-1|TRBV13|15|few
CASSFEGGWNTEAFF
TGTGCCAGCAGCTTCGAGGGAGGTTGGAACACTGAAGCTTTCTTT
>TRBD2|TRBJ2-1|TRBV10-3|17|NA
CAISEVSGGASGNEQFF
TGTGCCATCAGTGAGGTCAGCGGGGGGGCCTCGGGTAATGAGCAGTTCTTC
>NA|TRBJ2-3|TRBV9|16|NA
CASSPQGNPILDTQYF
TGTGCCAGCAGCCCGCAGGGAAACCCCATCCTCGATACGCAGTATTTT